This is a list of T cell receptor beta chains from one sample in a study of cytomegalovirus exposure and HLA in healthy donors. The assay was immunoSEQ multiplex PCR, and TCRdb's table has in-frame clones only and misses some. The sample lists roughly 99,000 clones; roughly 80% were seen once. Sequencing was carried out using PBMCs. These receptors were obtained from a man aged 25 to 40 in good health and CMV-seronegative. The CDR3 runs from the conserved cysteine through the conserved F or W. Each record gives: clone size, J gene, D gene, V gene, CDR3 DNA, CDR3 protein. D genes are given only for firm matches. Part of the rows lack a size; the others show once, few, many or a class for expanded clones.

NA | TRBJ2-1 | NA | TRBV11-2 | TGTGCCAGCAGCGCCAGTCGCAATGAGCAGTTCTTC | CASSASRNEQFF
NA | TRBJ1-2 | TRBD1 | TRBV30 | TGTGCCTGGAGTGACGACTACTGGCTGGGACAGGCTAACTATGGCTACACCTTC | CAWSDDYWLGQANYGYTF
NA | TRBJ2-7 | NA | TRBV23-1 | TGCGCCAGCGCCCTCAAAGGGGCATGGCCCCTCTACGAGCAGTACTTC | CASALKGAWPLYEQYF
NA | TRBJ1-3 | NA | TRBV18 | TGTGCCAGCTCACCGGCAGGGGTCTCTGGAAACACCATATATTTT | CASSPAGVSGNTIYF
NA | TRBJ1-2 | NA | TRBV28 | TGTGCCAGCAGTTTAAGAGGTTATGGCTACACCTTC | CASSLRGYGYTF
NA | TRBJ2-2 | NA | TRBV6-5 | TGTGCCAGCAGTTATGACAGAGCGAACACCGGGGAGCTGTTTTTT | CASSYDRANTGELFF
NA | TRBJ1-5 | TRBD1 | TRBV29-1 | TGCAGCGTTGTAACAGGGGCGGCTCAGCCCCAGCATTTT | CSVVTGAAQPQHF
NA | TRBJ2-7 | NA | TRBV21-1 | TGTGCCAGCAGCGGGGGACTAACCCTCTACGAGCAGTACTTC | CASSGGLTLYEQYF
once | TRBJ2-7 | NA | TRBV6-1 | TGTGCCAGCACGGCCGGAGATTATTACGAGCAGTACTTC | CASTAGDYYEQYF
NA | TRBJ2-3 | TRBD2 | TRBV6-6 | TGTGCCAGCATGATGGCGGGAGGCACAGATACGCAGTATTTT | CASMMAGGTDTQYF